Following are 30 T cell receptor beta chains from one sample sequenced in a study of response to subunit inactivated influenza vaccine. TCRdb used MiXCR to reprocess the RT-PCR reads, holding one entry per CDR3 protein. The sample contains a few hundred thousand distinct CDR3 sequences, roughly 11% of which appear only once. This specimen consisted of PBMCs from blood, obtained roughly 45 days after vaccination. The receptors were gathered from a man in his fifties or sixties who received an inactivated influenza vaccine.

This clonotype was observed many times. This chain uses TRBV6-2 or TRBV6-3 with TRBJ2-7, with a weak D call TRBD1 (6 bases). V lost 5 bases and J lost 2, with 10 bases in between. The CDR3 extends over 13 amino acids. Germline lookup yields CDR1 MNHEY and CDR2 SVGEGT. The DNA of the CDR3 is TGTGCCAGCAGTGGCAGGGGCACCTACGAGCAGTACTTC. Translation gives CASSGRGTYEQYF.

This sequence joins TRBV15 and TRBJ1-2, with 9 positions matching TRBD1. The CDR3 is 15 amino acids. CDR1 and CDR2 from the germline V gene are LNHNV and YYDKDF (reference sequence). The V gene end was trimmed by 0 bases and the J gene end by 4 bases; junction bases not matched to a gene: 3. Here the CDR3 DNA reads TGTGCCACCAGCAGAGAGGACAGGGGCGGCTATGGCTACACCTTC. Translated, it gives CATSREDRGGYGYTF.

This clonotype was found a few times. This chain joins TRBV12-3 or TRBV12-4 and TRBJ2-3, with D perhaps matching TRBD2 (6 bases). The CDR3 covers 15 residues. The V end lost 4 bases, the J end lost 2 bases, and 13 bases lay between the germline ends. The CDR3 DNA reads TGTGCCAGCAGTTCAGCGACTAGGTACACAGATACGCAGTATTTT. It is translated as CASSSATRYTDTQYF.

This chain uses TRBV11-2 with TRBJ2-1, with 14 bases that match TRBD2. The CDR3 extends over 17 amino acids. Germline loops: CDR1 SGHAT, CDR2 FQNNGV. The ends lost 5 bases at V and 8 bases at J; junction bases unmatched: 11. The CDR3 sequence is CASSPGLAGGPLDEQFF. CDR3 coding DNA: TGTGCCAGCAGCCCCGGACTAGCGGGAGGTCCCTTAGATGAGCAGTTCTTC.

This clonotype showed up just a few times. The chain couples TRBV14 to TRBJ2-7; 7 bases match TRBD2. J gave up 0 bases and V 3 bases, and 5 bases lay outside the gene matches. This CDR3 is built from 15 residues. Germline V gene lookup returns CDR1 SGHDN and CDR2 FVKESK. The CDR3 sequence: CASSHPAGYSYEQYF. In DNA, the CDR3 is TGTGCCAGCAGCCACCCAGCGGGGTACTCCTACGAGCAGTACTTC. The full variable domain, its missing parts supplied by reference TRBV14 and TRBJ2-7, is EAGVTQFPSHSVIEKGQTVTLRCDPISGHDNLYWYRRVMGKEIKFLLHFVKESKQDESGMPNNRFLAERTGGTYSTLKVQPAELEDSGVYFCASSHPAGYSYEQYFGPGTRLTVT.

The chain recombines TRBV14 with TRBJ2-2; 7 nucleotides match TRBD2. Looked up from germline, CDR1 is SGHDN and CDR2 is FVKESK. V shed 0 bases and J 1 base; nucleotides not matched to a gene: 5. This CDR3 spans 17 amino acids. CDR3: CASSQDLTSQNTGELFF. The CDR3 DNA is TGTGCCAGCAGCCAAGACTTGACTAGCCAGAACACCGGGGAGCTGTTTTTT. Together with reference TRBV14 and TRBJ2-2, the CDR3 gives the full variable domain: EAGVTQFPSHSVIEKGQTVTLRCDPISGHDNLYWYRRVMGKEIKFLLHFVKESKQDESGMPNNRFLAERTGGTYSTLKVQPAELEDSGVYFCASSQDLTSQNTGELFFGEGSRLTVL.

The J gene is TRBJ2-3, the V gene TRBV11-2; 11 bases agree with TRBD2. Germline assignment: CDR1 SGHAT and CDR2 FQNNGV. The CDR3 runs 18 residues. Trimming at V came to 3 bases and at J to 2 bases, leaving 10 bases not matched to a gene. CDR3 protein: CASSFTSGGYSYTDTQYF. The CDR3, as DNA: TGTGCCAGCAGCTTTACTAGCGGGGGTTATTCATACACAGATACGCAGTATTTT.

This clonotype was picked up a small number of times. CDR3 DNA sequence: TGTGCCAGCAGTTTAGCGGTGTCGAATCGCCGGAATGAGCAGTTCTTC. It codes for CASSLAVSNRRNEQFF. The chain joins TRBV12-3 or TRBV12-4 to TRBJ2-1; D uncertain. The CDR3 has 16 amino acids. Trimming removed 0 bases at V and 7 bases at J, with 16 bases between.

CDR3 protein: CASSPGFGVGALPTRTDTQYF. As DNA, the CDR3 is TGTGCCAGCAGCCCCGGGTTTGGGGTTGGGGCCCTCCCCACCCGCACAGATACGCAGTATTTT. V usage is TRBV7-7 and J usage is TRBJ2-3, with a possible D match to TRBD1 (5 bases). Germline CDR1 is SSHAT and CDR2 is FNYEAQ (reference sequence). CDR3 length: 21 amino acids. Trimming pared 5 bases from V and 1 base from J, leaving 31 bases between.

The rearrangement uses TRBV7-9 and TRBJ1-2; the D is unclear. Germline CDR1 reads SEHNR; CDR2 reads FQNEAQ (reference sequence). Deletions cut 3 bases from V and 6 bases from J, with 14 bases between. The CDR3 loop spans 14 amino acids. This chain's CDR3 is CASSFHPPSDGYTF. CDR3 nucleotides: TGTGCCAGCAGCTTTCACCCGCCCTCGGATGGCTACACCTTC.

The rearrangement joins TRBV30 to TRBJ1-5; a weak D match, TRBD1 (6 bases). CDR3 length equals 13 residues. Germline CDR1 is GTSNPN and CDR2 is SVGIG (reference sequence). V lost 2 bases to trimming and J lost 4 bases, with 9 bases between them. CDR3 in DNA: TGTGCCTGGAGTATCCAGGGGAATCAGCCCCAGCATTTT. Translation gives CAWSIQGNQPQHF.

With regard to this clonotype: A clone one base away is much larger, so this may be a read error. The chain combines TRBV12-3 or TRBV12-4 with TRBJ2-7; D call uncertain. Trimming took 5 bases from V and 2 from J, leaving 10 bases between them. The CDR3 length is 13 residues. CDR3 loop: CASSRLHPYEQYF. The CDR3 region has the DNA TGTGCCAGCAGTCGACTCCATCCCTACGAGCAGTACTTC.

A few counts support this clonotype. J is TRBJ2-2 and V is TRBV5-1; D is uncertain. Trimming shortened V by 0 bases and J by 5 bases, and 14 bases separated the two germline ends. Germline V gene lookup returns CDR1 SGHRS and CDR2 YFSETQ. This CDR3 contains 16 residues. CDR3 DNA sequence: TGCGCCAGCAGCTTGGGTAGCACCACGTGGACCGGGGAGCTGTTTTTT. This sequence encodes CASSLGSTTWTGELFF. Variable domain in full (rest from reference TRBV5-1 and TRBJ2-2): KAGVTQTPRYLIKTRGQQVTLSCSPISGHRSVSWYQQTPGQGLQFLFEYFSETQRNKGNFPGRFSGRQFSNSRSEMNVSTLELGDSALYLCASSLGSTTWTGELFFGEGSRLTVL.

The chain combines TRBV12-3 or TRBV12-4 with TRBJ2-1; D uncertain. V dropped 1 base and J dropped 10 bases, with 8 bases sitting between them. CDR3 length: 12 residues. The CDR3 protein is CASSLVWGEQFF. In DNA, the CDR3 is TGTGCCAGCAGTTTAGTGTGGGGAGAGCAGTTCTTC.

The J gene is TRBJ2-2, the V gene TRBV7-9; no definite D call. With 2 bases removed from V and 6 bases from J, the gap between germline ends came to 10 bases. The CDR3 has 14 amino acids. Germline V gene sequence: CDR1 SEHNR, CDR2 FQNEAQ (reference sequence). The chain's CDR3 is CASSLRAQAGELFF. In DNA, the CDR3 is TGTGCCAGCAGCTTAAGGGCGCAGGCCGGGGAGCTGTTTTTT.

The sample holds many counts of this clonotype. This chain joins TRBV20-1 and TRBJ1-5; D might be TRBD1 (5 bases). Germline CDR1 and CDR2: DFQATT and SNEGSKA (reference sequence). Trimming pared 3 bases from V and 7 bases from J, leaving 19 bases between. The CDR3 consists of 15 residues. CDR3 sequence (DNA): TGCAGTGCTAGGGTAGGGGCAGCCCTAAGGCAGCCCCAGCATTTT. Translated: CSARVGAALRQPQHF.

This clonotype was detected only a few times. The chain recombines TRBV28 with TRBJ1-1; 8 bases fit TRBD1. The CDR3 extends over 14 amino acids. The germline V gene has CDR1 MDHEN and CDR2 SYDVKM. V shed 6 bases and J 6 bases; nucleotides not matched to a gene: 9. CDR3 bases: TGTGCCAGCAGGTTTGACAGGGGACCGGCTGAAGCTTTCTTT. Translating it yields CASRFDRGPAEAFF.

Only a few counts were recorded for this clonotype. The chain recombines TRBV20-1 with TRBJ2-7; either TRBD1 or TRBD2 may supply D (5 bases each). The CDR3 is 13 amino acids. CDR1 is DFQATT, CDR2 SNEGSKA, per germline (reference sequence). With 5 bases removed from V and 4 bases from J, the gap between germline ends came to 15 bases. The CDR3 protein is CSAFSGTRYEQYF. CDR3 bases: TGCAGTGCTTTCTCCGGGACCAGGTACGAGCAGTACTTC.

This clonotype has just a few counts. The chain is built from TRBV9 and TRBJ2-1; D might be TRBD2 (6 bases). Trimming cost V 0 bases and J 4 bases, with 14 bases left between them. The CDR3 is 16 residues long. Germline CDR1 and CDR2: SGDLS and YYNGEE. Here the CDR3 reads CASSVVSGVGYNEQFF. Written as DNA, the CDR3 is TGTGCCAGCAGCGTAGTTTCGGGAGTGGGATACAATGAGCAGTTCTTC.

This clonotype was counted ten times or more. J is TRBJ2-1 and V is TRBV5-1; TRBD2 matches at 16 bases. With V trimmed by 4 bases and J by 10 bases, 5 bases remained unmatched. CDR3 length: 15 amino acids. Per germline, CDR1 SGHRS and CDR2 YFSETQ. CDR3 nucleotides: TGCGCCAGCAGCCTCCCGGGACTAGCGGGGGGGGAGCAGTTCTTC. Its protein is CASSLPGLAGGEQFF.

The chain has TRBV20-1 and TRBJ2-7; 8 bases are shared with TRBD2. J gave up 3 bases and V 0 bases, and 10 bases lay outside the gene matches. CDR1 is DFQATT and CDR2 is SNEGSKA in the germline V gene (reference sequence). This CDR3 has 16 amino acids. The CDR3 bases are TGCAGTGCTAGAGATTTAAAGCGGGGGAATAACTACGAGCAGTACTTC. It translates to CSARDLKRGNNYEQYF.

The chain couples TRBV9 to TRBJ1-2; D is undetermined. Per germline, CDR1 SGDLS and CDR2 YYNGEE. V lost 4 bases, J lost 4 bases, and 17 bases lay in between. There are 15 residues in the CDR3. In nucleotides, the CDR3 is TGTGCCAGCAGCCCCGTCCCCAACGAAAGCTATGGCTACACCTTC. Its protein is CASSPVPNESYGYTF.

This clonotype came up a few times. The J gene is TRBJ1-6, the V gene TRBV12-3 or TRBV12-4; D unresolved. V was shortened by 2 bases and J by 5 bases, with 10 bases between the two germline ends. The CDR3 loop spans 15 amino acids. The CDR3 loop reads CASSLSNRNNSPLHF. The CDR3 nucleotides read TGTGCCAGCAGTTTATCCAACAGAAATAATTCACCCCTCCACTTT.

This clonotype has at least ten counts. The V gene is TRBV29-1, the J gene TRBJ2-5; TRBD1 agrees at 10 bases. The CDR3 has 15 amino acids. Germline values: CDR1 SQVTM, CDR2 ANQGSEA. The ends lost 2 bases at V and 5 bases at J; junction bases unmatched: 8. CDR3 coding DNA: TGCAGCGTTGAATTGCGGGGACAGGGGCCGGAGACCCAGTACTTC. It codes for CSVELRGQGPETQYF.

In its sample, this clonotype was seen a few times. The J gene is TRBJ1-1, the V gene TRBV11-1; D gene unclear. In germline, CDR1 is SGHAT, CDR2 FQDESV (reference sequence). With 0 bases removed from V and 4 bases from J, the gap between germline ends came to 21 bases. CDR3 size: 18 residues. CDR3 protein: CASSLATILGLRGTEAFF. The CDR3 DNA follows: TGTGCCAGCAGCTTAGCTACGATTCTGGGATTGAGAGGCACTGAAGCTTTCTTT.

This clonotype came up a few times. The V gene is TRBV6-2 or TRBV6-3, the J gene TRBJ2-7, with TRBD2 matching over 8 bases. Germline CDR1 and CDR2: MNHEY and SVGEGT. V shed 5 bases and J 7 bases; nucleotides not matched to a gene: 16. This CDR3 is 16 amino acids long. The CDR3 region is CASSLLAGGRQREQYF. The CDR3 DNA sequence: TGTGCCAGCAGTCTATTGGCGGGAGGACGTCAGAGGGAGCAGTACTTC.

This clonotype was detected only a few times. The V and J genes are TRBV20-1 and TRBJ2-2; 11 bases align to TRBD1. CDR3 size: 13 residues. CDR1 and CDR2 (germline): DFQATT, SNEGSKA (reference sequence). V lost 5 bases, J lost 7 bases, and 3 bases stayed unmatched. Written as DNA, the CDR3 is TGCAGTGCTGGACAGGGGGCTAGCGGGGAGCTGTTTTTT. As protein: CSAGQGASGELFF.

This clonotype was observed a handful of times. The CDR3 region has the DNA TGTGCCAGCAGCAAGGACCCGGGGGAGACCCAGTACTTC. This sequence encodes CASSKDPGETQYF. The chain has TRBV7-2 and TRBJ2-5, with D perhaps TRBD2 (5 bases). This CDR3 is 13 amino acids long. Trimming took off 5 bases at V and 5 bases at J, with 12 bases between the two ends. Germline V gene data show CDR1 as SGHTA and CDR2 as FQGNSA.

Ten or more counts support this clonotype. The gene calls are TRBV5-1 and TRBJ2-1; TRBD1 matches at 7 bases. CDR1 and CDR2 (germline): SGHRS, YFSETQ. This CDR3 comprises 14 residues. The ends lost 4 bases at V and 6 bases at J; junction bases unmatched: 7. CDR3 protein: CASSAPGQFNEQFF. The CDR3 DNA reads TGCGCCAGCAGCGCTCCGGGACAGTTCAATGAGCAGTTCTTC.

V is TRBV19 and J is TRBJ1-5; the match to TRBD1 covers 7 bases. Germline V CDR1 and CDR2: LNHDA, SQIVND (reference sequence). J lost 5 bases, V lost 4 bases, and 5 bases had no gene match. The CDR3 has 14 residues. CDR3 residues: CASSTTGQDQPQHF. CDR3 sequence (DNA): TGTGCCAGTAGTACGACAGGGCAAGATCAGCCCCAGCATTTT. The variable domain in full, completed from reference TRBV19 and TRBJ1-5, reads DGGITQSPKYLFRKEGQNVTLSCEQNLNHDAMYWYRQDPGQGLRLIYYSQIVNDFQKGDIAEGYSVSREKKESFPLTVTSAQKNPTAFYLCASSTTGQDQPQHFGDGTRLSIL.